This T cell receptor beta chain was sequenced during a study of OX40 agonist ivuxolimab in advanced cancers. TCRdb's copy holds only in-frame clones and misses some; the assay was immunoSEQ multiplex PCR. The sample records approximately 25,000 clones, around 79% being singletons. From germline, CDR1 is MNHEY and CDR2 SMNVEV (reference sequence). The CDR3 runs to 15 residues. Specimen: CD4+ or CD8+ T cells sorted from blood, collected in a trial of the OX40 agonist ivuxolimab. This TCR derives from an adult with an advanced solid tumor such as melanoma, head and neck, liver or kidney cancer. This sequence joins TRBV27 and TRBJ2-5; D is perhaps TRBD1 (6 bases). The J call is doubtful: the DNA matches TRBJ2-7 better. The CDR3 DNA follows: TGTGCCAGCAGTCCCCAAACGGGACATGCCTACGAGCAGTACTTC. As protein: CASSPQTGHAYEQYF.